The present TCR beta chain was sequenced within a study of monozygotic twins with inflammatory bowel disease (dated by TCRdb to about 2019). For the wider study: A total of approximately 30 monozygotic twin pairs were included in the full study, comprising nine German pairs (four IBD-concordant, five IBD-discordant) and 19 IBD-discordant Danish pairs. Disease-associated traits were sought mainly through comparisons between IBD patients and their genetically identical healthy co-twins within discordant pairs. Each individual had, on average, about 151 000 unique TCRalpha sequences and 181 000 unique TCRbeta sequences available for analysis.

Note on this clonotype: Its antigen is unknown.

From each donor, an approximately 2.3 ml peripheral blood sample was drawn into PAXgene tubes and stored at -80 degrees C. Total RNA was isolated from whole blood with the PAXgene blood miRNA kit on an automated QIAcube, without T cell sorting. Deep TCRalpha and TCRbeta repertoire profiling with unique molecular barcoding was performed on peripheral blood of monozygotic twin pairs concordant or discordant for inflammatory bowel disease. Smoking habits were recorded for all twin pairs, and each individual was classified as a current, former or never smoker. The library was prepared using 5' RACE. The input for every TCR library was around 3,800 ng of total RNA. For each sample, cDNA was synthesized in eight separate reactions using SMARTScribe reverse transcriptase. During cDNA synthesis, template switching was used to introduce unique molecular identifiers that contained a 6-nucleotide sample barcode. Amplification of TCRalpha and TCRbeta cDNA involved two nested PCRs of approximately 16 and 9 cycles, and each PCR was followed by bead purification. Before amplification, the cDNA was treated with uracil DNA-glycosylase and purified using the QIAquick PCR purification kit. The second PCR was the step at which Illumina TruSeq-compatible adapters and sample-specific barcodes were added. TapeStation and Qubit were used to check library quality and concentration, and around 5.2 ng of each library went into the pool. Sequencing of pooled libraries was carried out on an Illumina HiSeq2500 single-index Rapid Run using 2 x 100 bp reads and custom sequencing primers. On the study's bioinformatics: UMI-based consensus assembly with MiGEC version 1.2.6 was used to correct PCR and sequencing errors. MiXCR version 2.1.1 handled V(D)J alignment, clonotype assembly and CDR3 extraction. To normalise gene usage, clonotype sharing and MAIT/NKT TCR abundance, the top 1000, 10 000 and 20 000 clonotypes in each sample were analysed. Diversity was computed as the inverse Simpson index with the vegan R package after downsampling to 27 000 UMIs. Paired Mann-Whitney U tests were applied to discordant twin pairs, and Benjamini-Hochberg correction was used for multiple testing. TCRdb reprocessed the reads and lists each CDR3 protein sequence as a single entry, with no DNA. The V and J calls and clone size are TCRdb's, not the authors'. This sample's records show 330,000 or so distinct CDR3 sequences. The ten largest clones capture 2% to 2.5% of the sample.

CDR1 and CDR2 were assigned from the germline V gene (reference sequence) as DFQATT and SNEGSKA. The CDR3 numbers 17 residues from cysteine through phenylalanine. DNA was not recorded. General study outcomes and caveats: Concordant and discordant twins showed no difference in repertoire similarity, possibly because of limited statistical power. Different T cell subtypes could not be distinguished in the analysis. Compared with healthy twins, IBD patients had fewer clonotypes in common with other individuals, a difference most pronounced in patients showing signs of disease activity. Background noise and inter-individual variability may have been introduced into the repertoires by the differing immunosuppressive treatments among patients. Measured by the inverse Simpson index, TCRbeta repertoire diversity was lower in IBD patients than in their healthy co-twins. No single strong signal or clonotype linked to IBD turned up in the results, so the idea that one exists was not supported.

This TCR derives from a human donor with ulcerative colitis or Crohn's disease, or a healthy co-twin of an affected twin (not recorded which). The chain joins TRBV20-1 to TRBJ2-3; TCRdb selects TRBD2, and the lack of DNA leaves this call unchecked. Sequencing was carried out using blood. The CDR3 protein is CSATTRTSGGFADTQYF.